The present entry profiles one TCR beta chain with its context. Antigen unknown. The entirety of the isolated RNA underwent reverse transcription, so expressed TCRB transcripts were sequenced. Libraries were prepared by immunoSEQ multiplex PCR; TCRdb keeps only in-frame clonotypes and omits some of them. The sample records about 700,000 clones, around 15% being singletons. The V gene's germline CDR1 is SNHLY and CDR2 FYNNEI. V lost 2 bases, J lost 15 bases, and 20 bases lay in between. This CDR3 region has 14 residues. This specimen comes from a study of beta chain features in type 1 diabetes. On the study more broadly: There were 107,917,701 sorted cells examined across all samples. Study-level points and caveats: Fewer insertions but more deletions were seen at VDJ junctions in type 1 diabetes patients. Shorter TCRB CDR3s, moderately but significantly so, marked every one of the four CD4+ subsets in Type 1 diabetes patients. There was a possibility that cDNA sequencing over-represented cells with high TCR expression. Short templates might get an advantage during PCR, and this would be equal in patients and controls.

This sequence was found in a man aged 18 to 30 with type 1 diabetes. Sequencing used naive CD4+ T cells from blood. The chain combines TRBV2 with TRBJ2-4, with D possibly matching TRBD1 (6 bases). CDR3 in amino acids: CASSERDNGFIRYF. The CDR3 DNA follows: TGTGCCAGCAGTGAACGGGACAACGGATTCATCCGGTACTTC.